These 16 T cell receptor beta chains originate from one sample sequenced in a study of T-cell memory formation after mild COVID-19. In TCRdb, the 5' RACE reads were re-called with MiXCR into one record per CDR3 protein. The data hold about 260,000 distinct CDR3 sequences, with around 15% observed a single time. What was sequenced was PBMCs or a T cell subset sorted from them (not recorded which). The receptors originated from a man younger than 30 who had mild COVID-19 (a few samples of this study predate the infection). Cell type and time point are not known.

This clonotype was detected ten times or more. The V gene is TRBV12-3 or TRBV12-4, the J gene TRBJ2-3; TRBD2 matches 9 bases. This CDR3 has 15 residues. After removal of 4 bases from V and 4 bases from J, the junction contained 6 bases not matched to a gene. CDR3: CASSSAGGQADTQYF. The CDR3 coding sequence is TGTGCCAGCAGTTCGGCGGGGGGGCAGGCAGATACGCAGTATTTT.

This clonotype was counted between two and nine times. V and J are TRBV10-3 and TRBJ1-1; 7 bases fit TRBD1. CDR1 is ENHRY and CDR2 is SYGVKD in the germline V gene. This CDR3 is built from 14 residues. J was trimmed by 10 bases and V by 3 bases; bases with no gene match: 11. The CDR3 DNA is TGTGCCATCAGTGACTCGGTGATTCCAGGGGGAGCTTTCTTT. Residues: CAISDSVIPGGAFF.

The chain joins TRBV12-3 or TRBV12-4 to TRBJ1-5; tentative D call: TRBD1 (5 bases). Trimming cost V 7 bases and J 4 bases, with 14 bases left between them. The CDR3 runs 14 residues. The CDR3 loop is CASTDRQSNQPQHF. The CDR3 DNA follows: TGTGCCAGCACGGATCGACAGTCAAATCAGCCCCAGCATTTT.

In its sample, this clonotype was seen many times. The rearrangement joins TRBV7-2 to TRBJ1-6; no definite D call. With 2 bases removed from V and 13 bases from J, the gap between germline ends came to 12 bases. The V gene's germline CDR1 is SGHTA and CDR2 FQGNSA. This CDR3 has 13 amino acids. The DNA of the CDR3 is TGTGCCAGCAGCTTAAGCCCCCTGTTTCCCCTCCACTTT. Translation: CASSLSPLFPLHF.

This clonotype was detected only a few times. J is TRBJ2-3 and V is TRBV15, with D hard to call. The CDR3 runs to 13 residues. Germline V gene lookup returns CDR1 LNHNV and CDR2 YYDKDF (reference sequence). Trimming shortened V by 1 base and J by 3 bases, and 5 bases separated the two germline ends. Here the CDR3 DNA reads TGTGCCACCAGCAGAGGTCCAACAGATACGCAGTATTTT. Residues: CATSRGPTDTQYF.

Ten or more counts support this clonotype. J is TRBJ1-1 and V is TRBV4-1, with D unresolved. Germline-derived CDR1 and CDR2 are MGHRA and YSYEKL. The CDR3 contains 14 residues. Trimming stripped 0 bases from V and 2 bases from J, with 7 bases between. Here the CDR3 DNA reads TGCGCCAGCAGCCAAGAGCCAGCAAACACTGAAGCTTTCTTT. Its protein is CASSQEPANTEAFF.

A few counts support this clonotype. This chain links TRBV10-3 with TRBJ2-2, with D possibly TRBD2 on 5 matching bases. The V end was cut by 4 bases, the J end by 7 bases, with 13 bases between. The V gene's germline CDR1 is ENHRY and CDR2 SYGVKD. CDR3 length: 14 amino acids. Here the CDR3 reads CAISASSGGGELFF. In DNA form, the CDR3 reads TGTGCCATCAGTGCATCAAGCGGAGGCGGGGAGCTGTTTTTT.

This sequence joins TRBV7-3 and TRBJ2-3; tentatively, D is TRBD1 (6 bases). Germline loops: CDR1 SGHTA, CDR2 FQGTGA. The V end was cut by 3 bases, the J end by 0 bases, with 10 bases between. CDR3 length equals 15 residues. This CDR3 is CASSFSQGSTDTQYF. The CDR3 nucleotides are TGTGCCAGCAGCTTTTCCCAGGGGAGCACAGATACGCAGTATTTT.

This clonotype was detected only a few times. This chain links TRBV15 with TRBJ2-1, with D possibly TRBD2 on 6 matching bases. CDR3 length equals 15 residues. V was cut by 1 base and J by 2 bases, with 9 bases left in between. Germline-derived CDR1 and CDR2 are LNHNV and YYDKDF (reference sequence). CDR3 amino acids: CATSRAGGAYNEQFF. CDR3 nucleotides: TGTGCCACCAGCAGAGCCGGGGGAGCCTACAATGAGCAGTTCTTC.

This clonotype occurred a few times. The chain employs TRBV5-1 and TRBJ2-1; 14 bases align to TRBD2. Losses at the gene ends were 2 bases for V and 4 bases for J; bases not matched to a gene: 8. Germline CDR1 reads SGHRS; CDR2 reads YFSETQ. The CDR3 consists of 18 residues. The DNA for the CDR3 is TGCGCCAGCAGCTTCCGGACTAGCGGGGGGCCCACGTACAATGAGCAGTTCTTC. Translation gives CASSFRTSGGPTYNEQFF.

The chain couples TRBV6-2 or TRBV6-3 to TRBJ1-3, with D uncertain. Germline values: CDR1 MNHEY, CDR2 SVGEGT. The V and J ends lost 2 bases and 0 bases respectively, with 8 bases between them. The CDR3 covers 15 residues. CDR3 sequence reads: CASSYGGSSGNTIYF. Written as DNA, the CDR3 is TGTGCCAGCAGTTACGGAGGTTCCTCTGGAAACACCATATATTTT.

The chain has TRBV4-2 and TRBJ2-3, with D possibly being TRBD2 (7 bases). Between the trimmed V and J ends, which lost 1 base and 6 bases, there was a span of 23 bases. This CDR3 has 18 residues. Germline V gene sequence: CDR1 LGHNA, CDR2 YNFKEQ. CDR3 sequence reads: CASSQGRVGGGAPDTQYF. Here the CDR3 DNA reads TGTGCCAGCAGCCAAGGCAGGGTAGGGGGGGGGGCCCCCGATACGCAGTATTTT.

Details on this clonotype: This likely comes from a read error, as the CDR3 has no conserved phenylalanine or tryptophan at its end. The chain couples TRBV6-5 to TRBJ1-1; D gene unclear. Germline-derived CDR1 and CDR2 are MNHEY and SVGAGI. Trimming took off 2 bases at V and 7 bases at J, with 8 bases between the two ends. The CDR3 totals 12 residues. CDR3 sequence reads: CASSYGGSEAFL. The CDR3, as DNA: TGTGCCAGCAGTTACGGCGGCAGTGAAGCTTTCCTT.

The chain links TRBV27 to TRBJ1-2; possibly TRBD1 for D (6 bases). Germline values: CDR1 MNHEY, CDR2 SMNVEV (reference sequence). V lost 3 bases to trimming and J lost 4 bases, with 12 bases between them. CDR3 length: 14 amino acids. The CDR3 sequence: CASSFSGDSYGYTF. CDR3 coding DNA: TGTGCCAGCAGTTTTTCAGGGGATAGCTATGGCTACACCTTC.

The genes are TRBV15 and TRBJ2-3, with 7 bases fitting TRBD1. V lost 5 bases to trimming and J lost 0 bases; unmatched junction nucleotides: 11. The CDR3 spans 17 residues. Germline V gene data show CDR1 as LNHNV and CDR2 as YYDKDF (reference sequence). In DNA form, the CDR3 reads TGTGCCACCAGCGGAGGACAGGTGTCGATAAGCACAGATACGCAGTATTTT. Translating gives CATSGGQVSISTDTQYF.

V is TRBV30 and J is TRBJ2-6, with a tentative D call TRBD2 (5 bases). Germline V gene data show CDR1 as GTSNPN and CDR2 as SVGIG (reference sequence). The CDR3 totals 16 residues. V was cut by 4 bases and J by 2 bases, with 15 bases left in between. The CDR3 DNA reads as TGTGCCTGGATCCCCCAACCGAGGGCTGGGGCCAACGTCCTGACTTTC. Amino acids: CAWIPQPRAGANVLTF.